This T cell receptor (beta chain) was captured by sequencing in a study of low-dose radiotherapy and immunotherapy resistance in tumors. The CDR3 contains 14 residues. V shed 5 bases, J shed 7 bases, and the junction held 10 bases outside the gene matches. The germline V gene has CDR1 LGHNA and CDR2 YSLEER. Worth noting for this clonotype: A far larger clone is one nucleotide away, so this likely arose from a read error.

Covering alpha and beta chains, TRAV- and TRBV-specific primers were used for the first-strand cDNA. A constant-region primer paired with the V-primer adapter amplified TCRs over approximately 18 PCR cycles. One entry per CDR3 protein results from TCRdb running MiXCR on the reads. The repertoire holds tens of thousands of distinct CDR3 sequences, around 25% seen once, with around 10% in the top ten. The time point here: after trial treatment. Treatment: LDRT plus nivolumab, ipilimumab, low-dose cyclophosphamide and aspirin (RACIN trial). The J gene is TRBJ2-7, the V gene TRBV4-3; 8 bases match TRBD1. This receptor was identified in a male donor with prostate cancer. The specimen was PBMCs, collected after low-dose radiotherapy plus immunotherapy. The CDR3 DNA reads TGCGCCAGCAGCGCACGGACAGGGTACAATGAGCAGTACTTC. This encodes CASSARTGYNEQYF.